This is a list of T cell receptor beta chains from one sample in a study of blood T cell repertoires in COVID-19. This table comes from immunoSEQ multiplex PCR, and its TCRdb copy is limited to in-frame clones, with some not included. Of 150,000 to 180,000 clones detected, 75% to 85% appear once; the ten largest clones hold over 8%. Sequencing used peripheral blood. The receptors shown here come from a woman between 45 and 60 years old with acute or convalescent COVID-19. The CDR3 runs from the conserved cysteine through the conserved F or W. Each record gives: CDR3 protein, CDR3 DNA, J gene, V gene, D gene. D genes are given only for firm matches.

cdr3_aa: CASSISGRAYNEQFF
cdr3_nt: TGTGCCAGTAGTATCAGCGGGAGGGCCTACAATGAGCAGTTCTTC
j_call: TRBJ2-1
v_call: TRBV19
d_call: TRBD2

cdr3_aa: CASSQGALAGGPVF
cdr3_nt: TGTGCCAGCAGCCAAGGGGCTCTAGCGGGCGGACCAGTCTTC
j_call: TRBJ2-7
v_call: TRBV4-2
d_call: TRBD2

cdr3_aa: CASSATGTGVSPLHF
cdr3_nt: TGTGCCAGCAGCGCAACCGGGACAGGGGTTTCACCCCTCCACTTT
j_call: TRBJ1-6
v_call: TRBV9
d_call: TRBD1

cdr3_aa: CASSLRQGRGETQYF
cdr3_nt: TGTGCCAGCAGTCTAAGACAGGGCCGGGGGGAGACCCAGTACTTC
j_call: TRBJ2-5
v_call: TRBV27
d_call: .

cdr3_aa: CASRSGQGNTEAFF
cdr3_nt: TGTGCCAGTAGGTCCGGACAGGGGAACACTGAAGCTTTCTTT
j_call: TRBJ1-1
v_call: TRBV19
d_call: TRBD1

cdr3_aa: CASSHRQLAGGHNEQFF
cdr3_nt: TGCGCCAGCAGCCATCGTCAACTAGCGGGAGGCCACAATGAGCAGTTCTTC
j_call: TRBJ2-1
v_call: TRBV4-1
d_call: TRBD2

cdr3_aa: CAIRETGGSNSPLHF
cdr3_nt: TGTGCCATCAGGGAGACAGGGGGTTCGAATTCACCCCTCCACTTT
j_call: TRBJ1-6
v_call: TRBV10-3
d_call: TRBD1

cdr3_aa: CASETGGGANVLTF
cdr3_nt: TGTGCCAGCGAAACGGGGGGTGGGGCCAACGTCCTGACTTTC
j_call: TRBJ2-6
v_call: TRBV19
d_call: TRBD2

cdr3_aa: CASSQDQGANTEAFF
cdr3_nt: TGTGCCAGCAGCCAAGACCAGGGGGCGAACACTGAAGCTTTCTTT
j_call: TRBJ1-1
v_call: TRBV3-1/TRBV3-2
d_call: TRBD1

cdr3_aa: CASSKGRAGGYEQYF
cdr3_nt: TGTGCCAGCAGCAAAGGAAGAGCGGGAGGGTACGAGCAGTACTTC
j_call: TRBJ2-7
v_call: TRBV21-1
d_call: .